This T cell receptor beta chain was profiled in a study of graft-versus-host responses after intestinal transplantation. Trimming removed 4 bases from V and 3 bases from J, with 10 bases in between. The CDR3 covers 13 residues. Germline values: CDR1 MDHEN, CDR2 SYDVKM. Profiled with immunoSEQ multiplex PCR; TCRdb holds only in-frame clones, not every one. Of more than 6,500 clones listed, 26% were seen once; the top ten hold 3.5% to 5.5%. Study-level points and caveats: Circulating GvH clones peaking coincided with falling HvG clones soon after transplant.

Specimen: alloreactive CD4+ T cells from a mixed lymphocyte reaction culture, collected before intestinal transplant. Specified subset: CFSE-low proliferating T cells sorted from roughly six-day pre-transplant mixed lymphocyte reaction (GvH or HvG direction). This TCR came from a human patient who received an intestinal transplant. The chain recombines TRBV28 with TRBJ2-7; no definite D call. Here the CDR3 reads CASSYAVLYEQYF. Written as DNA, the CDR3 is TGTGCCAGCAGTTATGCGGTCCTCTACGAGCAGTACTTC.